The sequence of this TCR beta chain was determined in a study of memory CD4+ T cells and cytomegalovirus serostatus. The CDR3 covers 13 residues. V dropped 2 bases and J dropped 7 bases, with 9 bases sitting between them. Germline loops: CDR1 MNHNY, CDR2 SVGAGI (reference sequence). Using immunoSEQ multiplex PCR, the repertoire was profiled, and TCRdb retains in-frame clones only, with some absent. This table has 45,000 to 60,000 clones, approximately 74% appearing once. Single viable CD3+CD4+CD8-CD45RO+ cells were sorted as the memory CD4+ T cells. V is TRBV6-6 and J is TRBJ1-5, with D possibly being TRBD1 (6 bases). The specimen sequenced was memory CD4+ T cells from blood. This TCR came from an adult in good health and CMV-seropositive. The CDR3, as DNA: TGTGCCAGCAGTTACGACAGGACCCAGCCCCAGCATTTT. Translated, it gives CASSYDRTQPQHF.